These 22 T cell receptor beta chains share one sample of origin, sequenced in a study of T cell responses to AZD1222 COVID-19 vaccine. Some clones are missing from TCRdb's copy, which holds only in-frame ones; the method was immunoSEQ multiplex PCR. The sample has some 130,000 clones, about four fifths seen once. This specimen was peripheral blood, taken on day 0 of AZD1222 vaccination. These receptors were obtained from an adult in good health.

To note about this clone: Other nucleotide sequences from this sample produce the same CDR3. The rearrangement links TRBV6-1 to TRBJ2-7, with D hard to call. The V end lost 2 bases, the J end lost 3 bases, and 11 bases lay between the germline ends. The germline V gene has CDR1 MNHNS and CDR2 SASEGT. The CDR3 loop spans 14 amino acids. The CDR3 DNA reads TGTGCCAGCAGTGAAACGGGCAGCTACTACGAGCAGTACTTC. This encodes CASSETGSYYEQYF.

J is TRBJ2-2 and V is TRBV27; D gene unclear. The CDR3 spans 12 residues. V was trimmed by 4 bases and J by 6 bases, leaving 6 bases between them. Germline assignment: CDR1 MNHEY and CDR2 SMNVEV (reference sequence). The CDR3 protein is CASSYPAGELFF. The CDR3 nucleotides read TGTGCCAGCAGTTACCCGGCCGGGGAGCTGTTTTTT.

This clone was counted a few times. The rearrangement joins TRBV27 to TRBJ1-1; D uncertain. Trimming pared 3 bases from V and 1 base from J, leaving 12 bases between. Germline V lookup: CDR1 MNHEY, CDR2 SMNVEV (reference sequence). This CDR3 spans 15 amino acids. This CDR3 reads CASSFVGMANTEAFF. CDR3 in DNA: TGTGCCAGCAGTTTTGTGGGGATGGCGAACACTGAAGCTTTCTTT.

The gene calls are TRBV9 and TRBJ2-2; D uncertain. The V gene lost 2 bases and the J gene lost 1 base, with 9 bases spanning the gap. Per the germline V gene, CDR1 is SGDLS and CDR2 is YYNGEE. This CDR3 is built from 15 residues. CDR3 loop: CASSVFPGNTGELFF. The CDR3 nucleotides read TGTGCCAGCAGCGTTTTTCCAGGGAACACCGGGGAGCTGTTTTTT.

The rearrangement links TRBV2 to TRBJ1-5; TRBD1 agrees at 7 bases. Trimming removed 9 bases from V and 0 bases from J; junction bases left unmatched: 5. The CDR3 contains 14 residues. Per germline, CDR1 SNHLY and CDR2 FYNNEI. CDR3 sequence reads: CASTGAVSNQPQHF. In DNA form, the CDR3 reads TGTGCCAGTACAGGGGCAGTTAGCAATCAGCCCCAGCATTTT.

This clone has a handful of counts. The chain combines TRBV7-9 with TRBJ1-1; D is undetermined. The CDR3 is 12 residues long. The germline gives CDR1 SEHNR, CDR2 FQNEAQ (reference sequence). V shed 0 bases and J shed 6 bases, with 5 bases lying between them. CDR3 sequence reads: CASSLAVAEAFF. The CDR3 DNA reads as TGTGCCAGCAGCTTAGCAGTGGCTGAAGCTTTCTTT.

The V call is TRBV6-5, the J call TRBJ1-1; 8 bases align to TRBD1. V lost 6 bases to trimming and J lost 4 bases; unmatched junction nucleotides: 10. Germline V gene lookup returns CDR1 MNHEY and CDR2 SVGAGI. The CDR3 is 15 amino acids. The CDR3 spells CASSQGDRGSTEAFF. The CDR3 DNA reads TGTGCCAGCAGCCAGGGCGACAGGGGATCCACTGAAGCTTTCTTT.

The V gene is TRBV4-1, the J gene TRBJ2-3; D possibly corresponds to TRBD2 (7 bases). Germline V gene data show CDR1 as MGHRA and CDR2 as YSYEKL. This CDR3 has 16 residues. Trimming left V 5 bases short and J 3 bases short, with 18 bases between. The CDR3 protein is CASSTRGRGATDTQYF. In DNA, the CDR3 is TGCGCCAGCAGCACCAGGGGACGGGGGGCGACAGATACGCAGTATTTT.

The chain uses TRBV28 and TRBJ2-7, with 9 bases matching TRBD1. V trimming: 6 bases; J trimming: 5 bases; junction bases outside the gene matches: 8. CDR3 length: 14 amino acids. Germline CDR1 is MDHEN and CDR2 is SYDVKM. The CDR3 reads CASRAGTGRNEQYF. CDR3 sequence (DNA): TGTGCCAGCAGAGCCGGGACAGGGAGGAACGAGCAGTACTTC. The variable domain in full, completed from reference TRBV28 and TRBJ2-7, reads DVKVTQSSRYLVKRTGEKVFLECVQDMDHENMFWYRQDPGLGLRLIYFSYDVKMKEKGDIPEGYSVSREKKERFSLILESASTNQTSMYLCASRAGTGRNEQYFGPGTRLTVT.

V and J are TRBV5-5 and TRBJ1-5; TRBD1 is a possible D gene (6 bases). This CDR3 is 16 amino acids long. V was trimmed by 3 bases and J by 0 bases, leaving 13 bases between them. CDR1 SGHKS and CDR2 YYEKEE come from the germline V gene (reference sequence). This CDR3 reads CASSSIGTLSNQPQHF. The CDR3 nucleotides are TGTGCCAGCAGCTCGATCGGGACACTTAGCAATCAGCCCCAGCATTTT.

V and J are TRBV24-1 and TRBJ2-5; D may be TRBD1 (6 bases). The CDR3 has 16 residues. Germline-derived CDR1 and CDR2 are KGHDR and SFDVKD. V gave up 4 bases and J gave up 2 bases, with 16 bases separating them. The CDR3 coding sequence is TGTGCCACCAGTGACACGTCCGGGACACCTCAAGAGACCCAGTACTTC. Protein sequence: CATSDTSGTPQETQYF.

This chain uses TRBV3-1 (or the pseudogene TRBV3-2) with TRBJ1-2, with D unresolved. The CDR3 sequence is 19 residues long. The V gene's germline CDR1 is LGHDT and CDR2 YNNKEL (reference sequence). Trimming shortened V by 0 bases and J by 0 bases, and 20 bases separated the two germline ends. The CDR3 spells CASSQEHHLTMRPNYGYTF. In nucleotides, the CDR3 is TGTGCCAGCAGCCAAGAACACCACCTCACGATGAGGCCTAACTATGGCTACACCTTC.

The J gene is TRBJ1-2, the V gene TRBV30; D is perhaps TRBD1 (6 bases). The CDR3 runs to 14 residues. CDR1 is GTSNPN and CDR2 is SVGIG in the germline V gene (reference sequence). V was cut by 5 bases and J by 4 bases, with 17 bases left in between. CDR3 protein: CAWHREGGSYGYTF. The CDR3, as DNA: TGTGCCTGGCATCGCGAAGGGGGTTCCTATGGCTACACCTTC.

This sequence joins TRBV10-2 and TRBJ2-7; no clear D. The CDR3 is 12 residues long. Trimming cost V 10 bases and J 1 base, with 11 bases left between them. Germline-derived CDR1 and CDR2 are WSHSY and SAAADI. For the CDR3, the DNA is TGCGCCACCTCACTTATTTCCTACGAGCAGTACTTC. Its translation is CATSLISYEQYF.

The CDR3 reads CASSLSTAGELFF. The CDR3 bases are TGTGCCAGCAGTTTATCTACGGCCGGGGAGCTGTTTTTT. This sequence joins TRBV28 and TRBJ2-2; no definite D call. The CDR3 is made up of 13 amino acids. The V end lost 1 base, the J end lost 6 bases, and 6 bases lay between the germline ends. Germline lookup yields CDR1 MDHEN and CDR2 SYDVKM.

The chain has TRBV28 and TRBJ2-1; D is perhaps TRBD1 (5 bases). The CDR3 has 14 residues. V lost 3 bases and J 7 bases, leaving 13 bases between the germline ends. CDR1 is MDHEN and CDR2 is SYDVKM in the germline V gene. CDR3: CASSLAGQVNEQFF. DNA for the CDR3: TGTGCCAGCAGTTTGGCAGGGCAGGTAAATGAGCAGTTCTTC.

The chain has TRBV19 and TRBJ1-2, with 8 bases matching TRBD1. Germline-derived CDR1 and CDR2 are LNHDA and SQIVND (reference sequence). CDR3 length equals 15 residues. With 1 base clipped from V and 6 bases from J, the junction kept 7 bases outside the gene matches. The CDR3 DNA reads TGTGCCAGTAGTATAGCCGGACAGGGACGAAATGGCTACACCTTC. As protein: CASSIAGQGRNGYTF.

The table lists this clone with a count of one. The chain couples TRBV6-4 to TRBJ1-1; D is perhaps TRBD1 (5 bases). This CDR3 has 16 residues. Germline V gene data show CDR1 as MRHNA and CDR2 as SNTAGT. V was pared by 0 bases and J by 2 bases, with 13 bases between. This chain's CDR3 is CASSDSWDPFNTEAFF. The CDR3 DNA is TGTGCCAGCAGTGACTCCTGGGACCCTTTTAACACTGAAGCTTTCTTT.

The CDR3 reads CASSPEASYEQYF. The CDR3 DNA reads TGCGCCAGCAGCCCGGAGGCCTCCTACGAGCAGTACTTC. V and J are TRBV5-1 and TRBJ2-7; D is perhaps TRBD2 (5 bases). Germline loops: CDR1 SGHRS, CDR2 YFSETQ. V lost 4 bases to trimming and J lost 0 bases, with 8 bases between them. The CDR3 runs to 13 residues.

This chain connects TRBV18 to TRBJ1-1; 8 nucleotides match TRBD1. Germline trimming cut 3 bases from V and 7 bases from J; bases unmatched to any gene: 13. The CDR3 is 16 residues long. Germline loops: CDR1 KGHSH, CDR2 LQKENI. In DNA, the CDR3 is TGTGCCAGCTCACCGCCAGACAGGGGACGGCGGAGTGAAGCTTTCTTT. Its protein is CASSPPDRGRRSEAFF.

The chain employs TRBV7-2 and TRBJ1-2; TRBD1 might be the D (5 bases). This CDR3 is built from 14 residues. V was pared by 3 bases and J by 4 bases, with 12 bases between. CDR1 SGHTA and CDR2 FQGNSA come from the germline V gene. CDR3 amino acids: CASSFEGTSYGYTF. For the CDR3, the DNA is TGTGCCAGCAGCTTCGAGGGGACCTCCTATGGCTACACCTTC.

The CDR3 loop reads CAWSVSGSSYEQYF. The CDR3 bases are TGTGCCTGGAGTGTGTCTGGTAGCTCCTACGAGCAGTACTTC. J is TRBJ2-7 and V is TRBV30; unclear D gene. V was pared by 0 bases and J by 0 bases, with 9 bases between. Germline assignment: CDR1 GTSNPN and CDR2 SVGIG (reference sequence). The CDR3 runs 14 residues. Full variable domain (rest looked up from reference TRBV30 and TRBJ2-7): SQTIHQWPATLVQPVGSPLSLECTVEGTSNPNLYWYRQAAGRGLQLLFYSVGIGQISSEVPQNLSASRPQDRQFILSSKKLLLSDSGFYLCAWSVSGSSYEQYFGPGTRLTVT.